This passage covers 19 T cell receptor beta chains from one sample sequenced in a study of cytomegalovirus exposure and HLA in healthy donors. The PCR contained 60 Vbeta and 13 Jbeta primers. Profiled with immunoSEQ multiplex PCR; TCRdb holds only in-frame clones, not every one. The data show 120,000 to 150,000 clones, approximately 80% seen once. The sample consisted of PBMCs. Every receptor here comes from a man in his forties in good health and CMV-seropositive.

J is TRBJ2-1 and V is TRBV29-1, with D uncertain. Germline V CDR1 and CDR2: SQVTM, ANQGSEA. Trimming shortened V by 7 bases and J by 8 bases, and 12 bases separated the two germline ends. CDR3 length: 11 residues. The CDR3 coding sequence is TGCAGCGGTGGTAGACTGTATGAGCAGTTCTTC. It yields the protein CSGGRLYEQFF.

The chain recombines TRBV7-9 with TRBJ1-5; 7 bases are a match to TRBD1. The CDR3 totals 14 residues. The ends lost 5 bases at V and 6 bases at J; junction bases unmatched: 7. Germline-derived CDR1 and CDR2 are SEHNR and FQNEAQ (reference sequence). CDR3 sequence: CASSAGQVAQPQHF. CDR3 coding DNA: TGTGCCAGCAGCGCCGGACAGGTAGCTCAGCCCCAGCATTTT.

The chain uses TRBV4-3 and TRBJ2-7; perhaps TRBD1 as D (5 bases). V shed 0 bases and J shed 2 bases, with 8 bases lying between them. The CDR3 extends over 14 amino acids. Germline lookup yields CDR1 LGHNA and CDR2 YSLEER. The DNA for the CDR3 is TGCGCCAGCAGCCAAGACAGGGCAGCCTACGAGCAGTACTTC. It translates to CASSQDRAAYEQYF.

The rearrangement uses TRBV4-1 and TRBJ2-1, with TRBD1 as a possible D gene (5 bases). From germline, CDR1 is MGHRA and CDR2 YSYEKL. V lost 0 bases to trimming and J lost 4 bases, with 13 bases between them. The CDR3 spans 16 residues. CDR3 nucleotide sequence: TGCGCCAGCAGCCAAGATTTTAGGGCAGGGTACAATGAGCAGTTCTTC. This gives the protein CASSQDFRAGYNEQFF.

The chain has TRBV27 and TRBJ1-5; D is ambiguous. The V end lost 3 bases, the J end lost 7 bases, and 10 bases lay between the germline ends. Germline loops: CDR1 MNHEY, CDR2 SMNVEV (reference sequence). CDR3 length equals 13 residues. The CDR3 loop reads CASSFKGGQPQHF. The CDR3, as DNA: TGTGCCAGCAGTTTTAAGGGCGGGCAGCCCCAGCATTTT.

The chain couples TRBV20-1 to TRBJ1-4; D is undetermined. The CDR3 is 11 amino acids. Germline V lookup: CDR1 DFQATT, CDR2 SNEGSKA (reference sequence). Deletions cut 3 bases from V and 5 bases from J, with 4 bases between. Here the CDR3 DNA reads TGCAGTGCTAGTATAAATGAAAAACTGTTTTTT. The encoded protein is CSASINEKLFF.

The CDR3 sequence is CAWSSRSETGSYEQYF. CDR3 bases: TGTGCCTGGAGTTCCCGGTCCGAGACAGGGAGCTACGAGCAGTACTTC. The gene calls are TRBV30 and TRBJ2-7; 7 bases line up with TRBD1. This CDR3 comprises 16 residues. From germline, CDR1 is GTSNPN and CDR2 SVGIG (reference sequence). V dropped 2 bases and J dropped 3; count of bases not matched to a gene: 13.

The V and J genes are TRBV2 and TRBJ1-3; no clear D. The germline V and J ends were trimmed by 7 bases and 1 base, with 5 bases remaining between them. CDR1 and CDR2 from the germline V gene are SNHLY and FYNNEI. The CDR3 covers 12 residues. CDR3 DNA sequence: TGTGCCAGCACTATGTCTGGAAACACCATATATTTT. This sequence encodes CASTMSGNTIYF.

This rearrangement joins TRBV9 to TRBJ2-3; D is undetermined. CDR1 and CDR2 from the germline V gene are SGDLS and YYNGEE. The CDR3 sequence is 14 residues long. The V gene lost 0 bases and the J gene lost 3 bases, with 8 bases spanning the gap. The DNA of the CDR3 is TGTGCCAGCAGCGTAGCTCAACGGACAGATACGCAGTATTTT. Amino acid sequence: CASSVAQRTDTQYF. Full variable domain (missing parts from reference TRBV9 and TRBJ2-3): DSGVTQTPKHLITATGQRVTLRCSPRSGDLSVYWYQQSLDQGLQFLIQYYNGEERAKGNILERFSAQQFPDLHSELNLSSLELGDSALYFCASSVAQRTDTQYFGPGTRLTVL.

This chain uses TRBV7-3 with TRBJ2-1; 10 bases are a match to TRBD2. CDR1 is SGHTA and CDR2 is FQGTGA in the germline V gene. The trim removed 2 bases at V and 2 bases at J, leaving 6 bases unmatched. The CDR3 totals 17 residues. CDR3 in DNA: TGTGCCAGCAGCTTATCCGGGACTAGCGCTCCCTACAATGAGCAGTTCTTC. Translated: CASSLSGTSAPYNEQFF.

This clone turned up a few times. The rearrangement links TRBV5-1 to TRBJ1-1; tentative D call: TRBD1 (5 bases). Between the trimmed V and J ends, which lost 5 bases and 5 bases, there was a span of 13 bases. This CDR3 region has 13 residues. Germline CDR1 reads SGHRS; CDR2 reads YFSETQ. In DNA, the CDR3 is TGCGCCAGCAGGACGACGGGGGGGACTGAAGCTTTCTTT. Protein: CASRTTGGTEAFF.

V usage is TRBV6-6 and J usage is TRBJ2-7, with D tentatively TRBD1 (6 bases). Germline V gene data show CDR1 as MNHNY and CDR2 as SVGAGI (reference sequence). This CDR3 comprises 14 residues. Trimming stripped 4 bases from V and 4 bases from J, with 14 bases between. The CDR3 sequence: CASSLQGNRYEQYF. The CDR3 nucleotides are TGTGCCAGCAGTTTACAGGGAAACAGGTACGAGCAGTACTTC.

The chain is built from TRBV12-5 and TRBJ2-3, with 9 bases fitting TRBD2. Germline lookup yields CDR1 LGHNT and CDR2 FRNRAP. CDR3 length equals 16 residues. V gave up 2 bases and J gave up 0 bases; unmatched junction bases: 3. CDR3 DNA sequence: TGTGCTAGTGGTTTGCGAGCGGGAGGTAGCACAGATACGCAGTATTTT. Protein product: CASGLRAGGSTDTQYF.

Turning to this clone: The junction differs from germline at one of its ends, possibly a read error. This sequence joins TRBV28 and TRBJ2-1; TRBD1 might be the D (5 bases). Germline CDR1 MDHEN, CDR2 SYDVKM. The CDR3 extends over 16 amino acids. As DNA, the CDR3 is TGTGCCAGTAGTTCCCCCCGACAGCGCGGTTACAATGAGCAGTTCTTC. The encoded protein is CASSSPRQRGYNEQFF.

The gene calls are TRBV27 and TRBJ2-7; tentatively, D is TRBD2 (5 bases). This CDR3 has 13 residues. Germline loops: CDR1 MNHEY, CDR2 SMNVEV (reference sequence). The V and J ends lost 3 bases and 6 bases respectively, with 12 bases between them. DNA of the CDR3: TGTGCCAGCAGTTTCGGGGTGATGGCCGAGCAGTACTTC. Translating gives CASSFGVMAEQYF.

The rearrangement links TRBV7-9 to TRBJ1-1; 8 bases align to TRBD1. Trimming cost V 5 bases and J 1 base; bases outside gene matches: 6. Germline CDR1 is SEHNR and CDR2 is FQNEAQ (reference sequence). The CDR3 covers 15 residues. The CDR3 loop is CASSPDRAANTEAFF. CDR3 DNA sequence: TGTGCCAGCAGCCCGGACAGGGCGGCGAACACTGAAGCTTTCTTT.

In its sample, this clone was seen once. The CDR3 DNA is TGTGCCAGTAGACTACAGGGTTCCACTGAAGCTTTCTTT. Translated: CASRLQGSTEAFF. V and J are TRBV19 and TRBJ1-1; D is perhaps TRBD1 (6 bases). The CDR3 totals 13 residues. Germline V gives CDR1 LNHDA, CDR2 SQIVND (reference sequence). Trimming stripped 6 bases from V and 4 bases from J, with 12 bases between.

The rearrangement uses TRBV7-9 and TRBJ2-1, with a weak D call TRBD2 (7 bases). This CDR3 is built from 17 residues. Germline-derived CDR1 and CDR2 are SEHNR and FQNEAQ (reference sequence). V was trimmed by 2 bases and J by 5 bases, leaving 19 bases between them. CDR3 bases: TGTGCCAGCAGCTTAAGGGCGGGGGCGGGAGTCGACAATGAGCAGTTCTTC. It is translated as CASSLRAGAGVDNEQFF.

This rearrangement joins TRBV9 to TRBJ2-5, with D possibly TRBD1 on 6 matching bases. The CDR3 is 15 amino acids. V gave up 3 bases and J gave up 9 bases, with 21 bases separating them. CDR1 is SGDLS and CDR2 is YYNGEE in the germline V gene. The DNA of the CDR3 is TGTGCCAGCAGCGAGGGTGGCAGGGGTAGAATTCCCCAGTACTTC. It translates to CASSEGGRGRIPQYF.